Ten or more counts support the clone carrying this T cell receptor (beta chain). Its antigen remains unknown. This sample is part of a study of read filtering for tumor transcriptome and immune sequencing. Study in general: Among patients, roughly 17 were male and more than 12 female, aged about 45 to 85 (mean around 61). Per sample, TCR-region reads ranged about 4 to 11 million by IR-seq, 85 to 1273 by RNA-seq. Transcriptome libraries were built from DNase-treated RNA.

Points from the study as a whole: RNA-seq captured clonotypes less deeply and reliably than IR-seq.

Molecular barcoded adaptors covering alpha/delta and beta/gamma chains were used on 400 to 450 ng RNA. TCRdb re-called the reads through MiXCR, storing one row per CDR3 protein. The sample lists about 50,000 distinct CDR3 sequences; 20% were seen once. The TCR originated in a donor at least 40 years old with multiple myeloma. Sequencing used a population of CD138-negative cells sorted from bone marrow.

The CDR3 loop is CSAPGGRTDTQYF. CDR3 DNA sequence: TGCAGTGCTCCGGGCGGGCGCACAGATACGCAGTATTTT. V usage is TRBV20-1 and J usage is TRBJ2-3, with D possibly being TRBD2 (5 bases). Per the germline V gene, CDR1 is DFQATT and CDR2 is SNEGSKA (reference sequence). The CDR3 length is 13 residues. The germline V and J ends were trimmed by 5 bases and 1 base, with 10 bases remaining between them.